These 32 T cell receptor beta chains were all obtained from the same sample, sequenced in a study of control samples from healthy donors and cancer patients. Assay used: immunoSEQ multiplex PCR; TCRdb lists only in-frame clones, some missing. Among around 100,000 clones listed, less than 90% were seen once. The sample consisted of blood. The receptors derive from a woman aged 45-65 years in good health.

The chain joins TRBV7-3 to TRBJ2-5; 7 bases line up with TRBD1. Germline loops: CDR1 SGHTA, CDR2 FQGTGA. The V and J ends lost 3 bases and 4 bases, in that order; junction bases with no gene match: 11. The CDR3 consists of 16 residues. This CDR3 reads CASSLGSRGQGETQYF. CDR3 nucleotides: TGTGCCAGCAGCTTGGGTTCGAGGGGGCAGGGAGAGACCCAGTACTTC.

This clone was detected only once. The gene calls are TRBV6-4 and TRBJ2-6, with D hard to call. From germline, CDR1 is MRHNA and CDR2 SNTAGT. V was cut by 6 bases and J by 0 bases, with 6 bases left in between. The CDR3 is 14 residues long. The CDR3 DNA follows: TGTGCCAGCAGCTCAAGCTCTGGGGCCAACGTCCTGACTTTC. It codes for CASSSSSGANVLTF.

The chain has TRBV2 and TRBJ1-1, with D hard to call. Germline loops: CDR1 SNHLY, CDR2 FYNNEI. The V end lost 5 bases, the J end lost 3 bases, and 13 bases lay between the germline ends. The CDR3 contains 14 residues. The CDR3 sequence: CASSPYLGDTEAFF. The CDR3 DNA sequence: TGTGCCAGCAGTCCCTACCTCGGGGACACTGAAGCTTTCTTT.

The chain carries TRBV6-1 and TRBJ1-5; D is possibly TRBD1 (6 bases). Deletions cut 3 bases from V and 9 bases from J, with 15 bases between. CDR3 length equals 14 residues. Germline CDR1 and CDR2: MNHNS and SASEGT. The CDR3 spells CASSDTGSVGPQHF. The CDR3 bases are TGTGCCAGCAGTGATACAGGGTCCGTGGGGCCCCAGCATTTT.

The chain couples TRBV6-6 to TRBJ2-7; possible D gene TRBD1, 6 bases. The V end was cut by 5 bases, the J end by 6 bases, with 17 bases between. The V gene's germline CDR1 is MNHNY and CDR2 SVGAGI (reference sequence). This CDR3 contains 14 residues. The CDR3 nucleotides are TGTGCCAGCAGTATGACTCGGGAAGGGGGCGAGCAGTACTTC. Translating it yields CASSMTREGGEQYF.

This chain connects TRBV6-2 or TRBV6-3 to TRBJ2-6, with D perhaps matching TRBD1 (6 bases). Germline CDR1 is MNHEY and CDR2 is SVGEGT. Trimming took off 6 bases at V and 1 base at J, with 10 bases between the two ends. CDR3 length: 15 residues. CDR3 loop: CASSKGGSGANVLTF. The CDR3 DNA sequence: TGTGCCAGCAGCAAAGGGGGTTCTGGGGCCAACGTCCTGACTTTC.

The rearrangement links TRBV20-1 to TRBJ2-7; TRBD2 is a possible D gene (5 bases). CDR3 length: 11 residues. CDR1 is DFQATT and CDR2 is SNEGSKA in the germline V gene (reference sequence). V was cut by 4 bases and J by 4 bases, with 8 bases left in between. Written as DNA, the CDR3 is TGCAGTGCTATAGAGGGATACGAGCAGTACTTC. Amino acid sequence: CSAIEGYEQYF.

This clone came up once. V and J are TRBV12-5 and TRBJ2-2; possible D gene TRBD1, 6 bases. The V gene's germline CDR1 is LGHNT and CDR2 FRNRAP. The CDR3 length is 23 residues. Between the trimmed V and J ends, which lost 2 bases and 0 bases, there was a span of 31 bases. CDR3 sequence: CASGLRAVAKDRRKNANTGELFF. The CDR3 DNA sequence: TGTGCTAGTGGTTTGCGGGCGGTAGCTAAGGACAGAAGAAAAAACGCGAACACCGGGGAGCTGTTTTTT.

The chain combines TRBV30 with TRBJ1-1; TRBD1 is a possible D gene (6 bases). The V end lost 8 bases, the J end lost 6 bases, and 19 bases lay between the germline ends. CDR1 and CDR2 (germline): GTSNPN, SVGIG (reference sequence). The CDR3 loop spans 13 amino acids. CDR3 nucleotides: TGTGCCGCCACACGGGGGGGGCTCGCTGAAGCTTTCTTT. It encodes CAATRGGLAEAFF.

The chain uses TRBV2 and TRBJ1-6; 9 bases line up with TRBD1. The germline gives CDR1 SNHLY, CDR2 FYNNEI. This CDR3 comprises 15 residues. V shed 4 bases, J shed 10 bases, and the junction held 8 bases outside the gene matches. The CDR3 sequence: CASSATGGKGSPLHF. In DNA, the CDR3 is TGTGCCAGCAGTGCAACAGGGGGCAAGGGATCACCCCTCCACTTT.

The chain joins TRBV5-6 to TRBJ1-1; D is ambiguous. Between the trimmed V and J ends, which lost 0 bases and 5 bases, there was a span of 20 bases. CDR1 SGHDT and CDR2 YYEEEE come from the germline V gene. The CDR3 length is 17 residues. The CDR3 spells CASSLGPGGPGETEAFF. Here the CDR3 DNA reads TGTGCCAGCAGCTTGGGGCCTGGAGGACCCGGAGAGACTGAAGCTTTCTTT.

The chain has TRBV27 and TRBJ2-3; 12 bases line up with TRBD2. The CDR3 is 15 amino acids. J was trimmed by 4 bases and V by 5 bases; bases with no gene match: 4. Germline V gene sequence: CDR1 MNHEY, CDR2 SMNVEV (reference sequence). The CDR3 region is CASSNGLAGSDTQYF. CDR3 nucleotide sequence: TGTGCCAGCAGTAACGGACTAGCGGGATCAGATACGCAGTATTTT.

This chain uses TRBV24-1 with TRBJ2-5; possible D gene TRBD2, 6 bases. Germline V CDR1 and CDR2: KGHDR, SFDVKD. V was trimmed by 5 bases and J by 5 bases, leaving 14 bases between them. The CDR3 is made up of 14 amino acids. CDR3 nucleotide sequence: TGTGCCACCAGTGTTGGGCTAGCGTCGGAGACCCAGTACTTC. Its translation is CATSVGLASETQYF.

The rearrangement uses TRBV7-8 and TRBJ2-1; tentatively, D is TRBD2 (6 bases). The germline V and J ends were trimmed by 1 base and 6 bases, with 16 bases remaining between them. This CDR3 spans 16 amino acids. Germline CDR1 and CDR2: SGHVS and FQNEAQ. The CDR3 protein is CASSLGDLRAGNEQFF. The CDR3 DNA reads TGTGCCAGCAGCTTAGGGGACTTGCGCGCGGGCAATGAGCAGTTCTTC.

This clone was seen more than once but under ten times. This chain's CDR3 is CASSRNYNEQFF. DNA for the CDR3: TGTGCCAGCAGCCGAAACTACAATGAGCAGTTCTTC. This chain connects TRBV6-5 to TRBJ2-1; no reliable D call. V was pared by 6 bases and J by 3 bases, with 6 bases between. The CDR3 length is 12 residues. Germline-derived CDR1 and CDR2 are MNHEY and SVGAGI.

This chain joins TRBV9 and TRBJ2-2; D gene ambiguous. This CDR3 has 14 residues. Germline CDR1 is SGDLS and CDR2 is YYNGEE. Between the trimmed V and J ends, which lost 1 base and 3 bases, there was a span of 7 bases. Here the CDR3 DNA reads TGTGCCAGCAGCGTAAGGGTGTACACCGGGGAGCTGTTTTTT. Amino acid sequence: CASSVRVYTGELFF.

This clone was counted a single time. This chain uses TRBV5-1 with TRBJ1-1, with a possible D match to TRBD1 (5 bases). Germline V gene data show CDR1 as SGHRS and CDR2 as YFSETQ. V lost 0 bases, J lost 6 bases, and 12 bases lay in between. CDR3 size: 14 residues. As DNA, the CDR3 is TGCGCCAGCAGCTTGGAGAGACAGACCGCTGAAGCTTTCTTT. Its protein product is CASSLERQTAEAFF.

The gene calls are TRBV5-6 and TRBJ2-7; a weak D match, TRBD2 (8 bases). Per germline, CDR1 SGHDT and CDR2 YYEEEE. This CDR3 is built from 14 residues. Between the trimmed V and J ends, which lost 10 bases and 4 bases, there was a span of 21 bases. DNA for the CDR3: TGTGCCTCAGGGGGTAGCGGGATGTCTTACGAGCAGTACGTC. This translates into CASGGSGMSYEQYV.

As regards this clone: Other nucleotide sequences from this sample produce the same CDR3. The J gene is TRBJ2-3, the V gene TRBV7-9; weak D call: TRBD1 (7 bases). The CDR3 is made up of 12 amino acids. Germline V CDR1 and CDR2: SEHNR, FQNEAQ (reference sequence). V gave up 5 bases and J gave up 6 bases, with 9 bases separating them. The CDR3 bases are TGTGCCAGCAGCCCAGGGGGGGATACGCAGTATTTT. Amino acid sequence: CASSPGGDTQYF.

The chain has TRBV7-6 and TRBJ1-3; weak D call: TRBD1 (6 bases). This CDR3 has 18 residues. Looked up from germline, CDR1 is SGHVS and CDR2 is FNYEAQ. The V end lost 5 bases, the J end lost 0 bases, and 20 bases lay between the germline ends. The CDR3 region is CASSPRANREGSGNTIYF. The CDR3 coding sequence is TGTGCCAGCAGCCCTAGGGCGAACAGGGAAGGCTCTGGAAACACCATATATTTT.

CDR3 nucleotide sequence: TGCGCCAGCAGCCAAGGTAAGGGCCTAGATACGCAGTATTTT. Protein product: CASSQGKGLDTQYF. V and J are TRBV4-3 and TRBJ2-3; D remains unclear. Looked up from germline, CDR1 is LGHNA and CDR2 is YSLEER. CDR3 length: 14 residues. The germline V and J ends were trimmed by 1 base and 5 bases, with 10 bases remaining between them.

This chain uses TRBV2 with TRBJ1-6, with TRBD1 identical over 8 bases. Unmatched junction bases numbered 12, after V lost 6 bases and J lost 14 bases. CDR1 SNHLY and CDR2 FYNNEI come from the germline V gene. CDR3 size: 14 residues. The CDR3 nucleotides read TGTGCCAGCAGGGCGACAGGGGAAGTCGGTTCCCTCCACTTT. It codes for CASRATGEVGSLHF.

The CDR3 loop reads CASRAGHSTGELFF. CDR3 nucleotides: TGTGCCAGCAGAGCCGGACATTCCACCGGGGAGCTGTTTTTT. V is TRBV2 and J is TRBJ2-2; D is possibly TRBD1 (5 bases). This CDR3 spans 14 amino acids. Per the germline V gene, CDR1 is SNHLY and CDR2 is FYNNEI. The V end lost 6 bases, the J end lost 4 bases, and 12 bases lay between the germline ends.

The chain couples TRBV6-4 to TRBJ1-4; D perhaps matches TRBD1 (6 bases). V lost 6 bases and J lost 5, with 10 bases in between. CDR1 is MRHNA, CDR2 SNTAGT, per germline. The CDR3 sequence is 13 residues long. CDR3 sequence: CASSLRGNEKLFF. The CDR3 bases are TGTGCCAGCAGCTTGAGGGGGAATGAAAAACTGTTTTTT.

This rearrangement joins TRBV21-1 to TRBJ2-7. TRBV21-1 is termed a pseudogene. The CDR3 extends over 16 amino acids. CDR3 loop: CASSKLRNSITYEQYV. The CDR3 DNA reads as TGTGCCAGCAGCAAATTACGAAATTCGATAACCTACGAGCAGTACGTC.

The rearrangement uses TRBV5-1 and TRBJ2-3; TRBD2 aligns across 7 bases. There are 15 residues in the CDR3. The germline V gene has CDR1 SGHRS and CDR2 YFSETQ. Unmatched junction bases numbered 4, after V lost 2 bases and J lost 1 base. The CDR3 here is CASSFIAGGTDTQYF. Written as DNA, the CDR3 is TGCGCCAGCAGCTTTATCGCGGGAGGCACAGATACGCAGTATTTT.

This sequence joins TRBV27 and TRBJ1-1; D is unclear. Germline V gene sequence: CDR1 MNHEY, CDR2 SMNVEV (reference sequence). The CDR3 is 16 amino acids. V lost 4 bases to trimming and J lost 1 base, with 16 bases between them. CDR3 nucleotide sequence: TGTGCCAGCAGTTCCGGGCCCCAACATTGGAACACTGAAGCTTTCTTT. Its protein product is CASSSGPQHWNTEAFF.

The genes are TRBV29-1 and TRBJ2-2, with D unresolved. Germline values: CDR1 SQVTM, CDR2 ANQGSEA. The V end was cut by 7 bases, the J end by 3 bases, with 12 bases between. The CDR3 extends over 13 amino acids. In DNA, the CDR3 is TGCAGCGCTATAATCTCAGACACCGGGGAGCTGTTTTTT. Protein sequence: CSAIISDTGELFF.

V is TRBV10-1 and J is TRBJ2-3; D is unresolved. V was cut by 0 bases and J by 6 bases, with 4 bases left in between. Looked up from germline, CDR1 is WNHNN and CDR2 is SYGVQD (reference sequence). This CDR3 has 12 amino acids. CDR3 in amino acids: CASSESGDTQYF. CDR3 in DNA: TGCGCCAGCAGTGAGTCTGGGGATACGCAGTATTTT.

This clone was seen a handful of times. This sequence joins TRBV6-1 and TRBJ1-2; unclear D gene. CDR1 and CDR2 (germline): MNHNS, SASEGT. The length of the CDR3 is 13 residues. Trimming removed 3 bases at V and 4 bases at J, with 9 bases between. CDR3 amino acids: CASSDEGSYGYTF. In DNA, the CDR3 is TGTGCCAGCAGTGACGAGGGATCCTATGGCTACACCTTC.

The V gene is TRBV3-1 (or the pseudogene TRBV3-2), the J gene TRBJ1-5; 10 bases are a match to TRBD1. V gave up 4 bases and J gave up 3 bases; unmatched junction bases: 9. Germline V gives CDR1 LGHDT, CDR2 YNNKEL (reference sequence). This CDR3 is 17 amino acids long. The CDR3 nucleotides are TGTGCCAGCAGCCCGACCCGGACAGGGGGGTACAATCAGCCCCAGCATTTT. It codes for CASSPTRTGGYNQPQHF.

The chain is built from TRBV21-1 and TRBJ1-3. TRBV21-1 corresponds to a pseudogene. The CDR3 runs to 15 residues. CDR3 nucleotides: TGTGCCAGCAGCAATCGTCAGAAAAGAGAAAACACCATATATTTT. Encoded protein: CASSNRQKRENTIYF.